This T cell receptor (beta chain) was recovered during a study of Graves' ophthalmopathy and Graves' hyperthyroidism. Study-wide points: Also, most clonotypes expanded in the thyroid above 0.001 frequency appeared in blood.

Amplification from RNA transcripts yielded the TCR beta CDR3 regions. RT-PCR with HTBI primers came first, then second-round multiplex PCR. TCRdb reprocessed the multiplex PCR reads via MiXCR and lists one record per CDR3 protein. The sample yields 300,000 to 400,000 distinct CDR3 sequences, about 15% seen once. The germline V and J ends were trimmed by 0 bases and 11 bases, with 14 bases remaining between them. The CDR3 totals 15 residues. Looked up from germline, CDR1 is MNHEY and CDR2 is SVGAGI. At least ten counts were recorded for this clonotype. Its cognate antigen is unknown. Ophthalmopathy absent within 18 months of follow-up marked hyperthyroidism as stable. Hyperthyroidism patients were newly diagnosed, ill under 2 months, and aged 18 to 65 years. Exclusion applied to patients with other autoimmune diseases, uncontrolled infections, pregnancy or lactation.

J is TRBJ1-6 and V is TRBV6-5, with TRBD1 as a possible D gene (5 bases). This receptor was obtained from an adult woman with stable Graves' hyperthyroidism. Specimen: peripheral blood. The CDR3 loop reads CASSYSGDAQAPLHF. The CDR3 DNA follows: TGTGCCAGCAGTTACTCGGGGGACGCTCAGGCACCCCTCCACTTT.